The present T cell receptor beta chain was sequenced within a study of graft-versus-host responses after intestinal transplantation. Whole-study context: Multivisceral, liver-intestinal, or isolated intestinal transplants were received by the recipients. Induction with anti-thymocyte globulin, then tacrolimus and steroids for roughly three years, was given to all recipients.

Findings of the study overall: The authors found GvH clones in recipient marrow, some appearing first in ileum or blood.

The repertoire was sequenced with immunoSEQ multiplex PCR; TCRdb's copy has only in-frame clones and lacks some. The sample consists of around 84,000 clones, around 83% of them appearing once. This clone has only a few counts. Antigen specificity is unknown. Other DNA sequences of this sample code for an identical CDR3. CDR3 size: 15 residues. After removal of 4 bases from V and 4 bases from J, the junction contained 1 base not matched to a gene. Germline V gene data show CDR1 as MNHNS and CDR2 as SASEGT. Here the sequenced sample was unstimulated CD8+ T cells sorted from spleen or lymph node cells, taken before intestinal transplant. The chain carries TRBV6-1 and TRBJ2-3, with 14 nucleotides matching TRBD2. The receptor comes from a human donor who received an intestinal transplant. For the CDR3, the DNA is TGTGCCAGCAGTGGACTAGCGGGGGGGCCAGATACGCAGTATTTT. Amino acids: CASSGLAGGPDTQYF.